This TCR beta chain is drawn from a study of regulatory T cells in long-lasting Graves disease (dated by TCRdb to 2020 to 2023). Turning to the overall study: Newly diagnosed Graves' disease patients had taken antithyroid drugs for less than 3 months. This study used TCR sequencing and RNA sequencing of peripheral blood to compare persistent Graves' disease patients against newly diagnosed Graves' disease patients. The study was registered as a clinical trial and conducted in China. A total of roughly 35 samples were covered by TCR sequencing, comprising approximately 13 persistent and around 20 newly diagnosed Graves' disease patients. Study-level results and caveats: As a limitation, the authors acknowledged that the small sample size may reduce accuracy. Because the primary lesion, thyroid tissue, could not be accessed, the study looked at peripheral blood alone. Compared with newly diagnosed patients, patients with persistent Graves' disease had lower TCR Shannon entropy and fewer highly expanded clones, which suggests clonal expansion. Persistent patients shared more public clonotypes among themselves (under 3,000) than newly diagnosed patients did (over 900). TRBV28, TRBJ1-2 and TRBJ2-5 were preferentially used in persistent disease, while TRBV20-1 and TRBJ2-1 were favored in newly diagnosed disease. Sequencing and analysis were restricted to the TCR beta chain.

In the case of this clonotype: Its cognate antigen has yet to be identified. The input lacks base qualities; no much larger clone sits a single base away.

The sample's time point label is to be understood as: newly diagnosed GD, antithyroid drugs for less than 3 months. For both TCR sequencing and RNA sequencing, RNA was extracted from PBMCs using TRIzol. The diagnosis of Graves' disease was made according to American Thyroid Association guidelines. Recruitment of patients was carried out at an endocrinology department in Xi'an, China. Each patient gave approximately 10 milliliters of peripheral blood, collected in an EDTA anticoagulant tube. Ficoll Paque Plus density gradient separation was used to isolate PBMCs, and no further T cell sorting was done. RNA quality was checked with an Agilent 2100 Bioanalyzer and agarose gel, and concentration with a NanoDrop 2000. The CDR3 covers 14 residues, taking in both the cysteine and the phenylalanine. Only the CDR3 DNA is retained, 42 bases long and in frame from the first base. The germline V gene (reference sequence) specifies LGHDT as CDR1 and YNNKEL as CDR2. V is cut back by 4 bases and J by 10 bases, with 9 bases in the junction unmatched.

Libraries were prepared through multiplex PCR. TCRdb names Illumina HiSeq 4000 as the instrument used. CDR3 regions were amplified by Arm-PCR with iRepertoire HTBI primers to construct TCR beta libraries. Gel purification was performed on PCR products prior to sequencing. Per the authors' processing: Gene usage analysis of CDR3 amino acid clonotypes relied on the 60 or so TRBV and 14 TRBJ segments identified across samples. Filtered high-quality paired reads were merged into contigs using COPE and FqMerger. BLAST was used to align contigs to the IMGT TRBV, TRBD and TRBJ reference genes, and CDR3 was defined following IMGT. Clonotypes above 0.1% frequency were classified as highly expanded clones. Shannon entropy served as the measure of repertoire diversity, while the Gini coefficient captured V-J evenness. A clonotype found in more than one individual was treated as public. Clones were called with MiXCR by TCRdb after fastp trimmed the public reads at Q25, and only in-frame beta chains were retained. Each entry is one CDR3 protein sequence, shown with its most common DNA and genes. The V and J calls shown here were made by TCRdb, not taken from the authors' results. The sample table contains 370,000 or so distinct CDR3 sequences; only one count was recorded for about a sixth of them. The ten top clones hold 20% to 25% of the sample.

This sample also appeared in a second study, on T cells in Graves' hyperthyroidism and ophthalmopathy. As the second publication notes: A patient counted as having stable Graves' hyperthyroidism if no progression to ophthalmopathy occurred over 18 months of follow-up. Hyperthyroidism patients were aged 18 to 65 years and newly diagnosed, with disease duration of less than 2 months. The study excluded patients with uncontrolled infections, other autoimmune diseases, pregnancy or lactation. Clinical symptoms, serum thyroxine and TRAb, thyroid ultrasound, and orbital computed tomography formed the basis for the diagnoses. For the first round of RT-PCR on the TCR CDR3, the HTBI primer set was used together with the Qiagen OneStep RT-PCR kit. Most expanded thyroid clonotypes (frequency above 0.001) were also detected in blood, suggesting blood repertoires may reflect thyroid immune responses. In cross-validation, a model built on a 13 V-J signature told ophthalmopathy apart from stable hyperthyroidism with 85% to 90% sensitivity and approximately 81% specificity, and in testing the same model reached 80%/75%. In validation, progression to ophthalmopathy was predicted by the model with nearly 71% sensitivity and under 85% specificity, a median of approximately 6.5 months before onset. To identify distinguishing TCR V-J signatures, a discovery cohort of around 100 patients was used, comprising 43 with Graves' ophthalmopathy and around 57 with stable Graves' hyperthyroidism. Whether ophthalmopathy could be predicted prospectively was tested in an independent validation cohort made up of under 20 hyperthyroidism patients plus 17 patients who later progressed to ophthalmopathy. The 75 to 100 discovery patients were randomly split 7:3 into training and test sets. In over five Graves' hyperthyroidism patients, the study also compared T-cell repertoires from thyroid tissue with T-cell repertoires from blood. Following sampling, methimazole starting at 30 mg daily was given to hyperthyroidism patients, and high-dose intravenous methylprednisolone was given to ophthalmopathy patients. Libraries were constructed in a second round of multiplex PCR, after which size selection and purification were performed. Libraries were sequenced paired-end with 100 bp reads on an Illumina HiSeq2000. SOAPnuke was used to process the raw data, with reads discarded if the reads contained adapters or uncalled bases, had a mean Phred below 15, or lacked an exact constant-primer or identifier match. COPE v1.2.5 was used to merge high-quality paired reads, and clonotypes were defined as unique nucleotide sequences. MiTCR v1.1 was used to align the clonotypes against IMGT TRBV, TRBD and TRBJ reference segments. The analysis was restricted to V-J combinations with a frequency above 0.0001, which together covered approximately 99% of the repertoires. The TCS score was defined as the ratio of F50 (clonal expansion) to E x V (chaos), calculated using BLOSUM62-based TCRdist between CDR3 peptides within each V-J. Welch's t-statistics and random forest reduced 450 to 600 V-J features to roughly 13, which were used in a naive Bayes classifier (R e1071). No statistical method was used to fix the sample size in advance, and group allocation was not hidden from the investigators. The paper describes TCR Vbeta CDR3 sequencing of more than 120 peripheral blood samples, made up of approximately 40 ophthalmopathy patients, around 78 hyperthyroidism patients and some 17 progressor patients.

Here the chain combines TRBV3-1 and TRBJ2-1, and TRBD1 matches 8 of the central bases. The starting material was peripheral blood mononuclear cells (PBMCs), obtained at new diagnosis, from a patient treated with antithyroid drugs. The sequence came from a woman aged 18-29 years with Graves disease. Donor details come from another sample of the same person, matched by shared clones. The CDR3 in this case is CASSPGQGAYEQFF. The nucleotides are TGTGCCAGCAGCCCTGGACAGGGCGCCTACGAGCAGTTCTTC.